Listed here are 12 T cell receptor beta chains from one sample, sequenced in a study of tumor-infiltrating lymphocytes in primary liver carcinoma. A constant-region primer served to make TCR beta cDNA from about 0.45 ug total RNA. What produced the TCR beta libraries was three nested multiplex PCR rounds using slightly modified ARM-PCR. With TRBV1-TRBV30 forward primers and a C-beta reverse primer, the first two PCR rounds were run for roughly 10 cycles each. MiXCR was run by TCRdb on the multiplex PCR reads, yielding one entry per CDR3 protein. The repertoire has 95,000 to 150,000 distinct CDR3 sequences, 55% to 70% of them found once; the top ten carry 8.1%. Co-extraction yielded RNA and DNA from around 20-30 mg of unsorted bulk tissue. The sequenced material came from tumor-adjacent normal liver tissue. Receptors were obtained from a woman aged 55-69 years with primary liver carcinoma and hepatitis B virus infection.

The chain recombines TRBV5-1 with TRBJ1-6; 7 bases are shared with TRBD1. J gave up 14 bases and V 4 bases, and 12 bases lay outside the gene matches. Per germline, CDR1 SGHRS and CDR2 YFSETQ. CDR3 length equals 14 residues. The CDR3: CASSRQGGLSALHF. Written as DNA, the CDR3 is TGCGCCAGCAGCCGACAGGGTGGACTCTCTGCCCTCCACTTT.

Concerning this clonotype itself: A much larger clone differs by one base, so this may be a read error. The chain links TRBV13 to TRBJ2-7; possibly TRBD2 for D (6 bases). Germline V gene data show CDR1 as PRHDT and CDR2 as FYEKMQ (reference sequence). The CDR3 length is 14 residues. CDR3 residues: CASNFRGSIYDQYF. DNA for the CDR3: TGTGCCAGCAACTTTCGGGGGTCTATCTACGACCAGTACTTC.

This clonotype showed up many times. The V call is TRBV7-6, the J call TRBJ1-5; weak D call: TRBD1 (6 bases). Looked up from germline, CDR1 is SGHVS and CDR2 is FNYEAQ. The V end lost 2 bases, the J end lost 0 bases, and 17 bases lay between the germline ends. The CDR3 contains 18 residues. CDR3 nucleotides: TGTGCCAGCAGCTTATCTCCCACTGTCAGGGGTAGCAATCAGCCCCAGCATTTT. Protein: CASSLSPTVRGSNQPQHF.

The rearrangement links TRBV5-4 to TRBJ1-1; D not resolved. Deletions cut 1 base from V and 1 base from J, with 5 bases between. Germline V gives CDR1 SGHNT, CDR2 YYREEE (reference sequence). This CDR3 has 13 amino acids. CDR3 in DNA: TGTGCCAGCAGCTTGCATACGAACACTGAAGCTTTCTTT. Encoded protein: CASSLHTNTEAFF.

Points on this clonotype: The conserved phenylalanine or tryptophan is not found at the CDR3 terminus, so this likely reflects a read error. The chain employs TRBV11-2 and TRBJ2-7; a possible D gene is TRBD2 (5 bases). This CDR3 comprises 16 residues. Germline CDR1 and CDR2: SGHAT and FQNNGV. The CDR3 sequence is CASSLERSSTSYKQYL. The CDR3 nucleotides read TGTGCCAGCAGCTTAGAAAGGTCTAGCACCTCCTACAAGCAGTACTTG.

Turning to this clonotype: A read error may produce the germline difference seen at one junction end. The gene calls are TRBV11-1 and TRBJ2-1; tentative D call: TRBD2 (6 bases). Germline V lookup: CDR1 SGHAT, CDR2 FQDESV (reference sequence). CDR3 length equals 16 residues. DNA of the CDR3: TGTGACAGCAGCTTTCGAGGCGGGACCTTATATAGTGAGCAGTTCTTC. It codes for CDSSFRGGTLYSEQFF.

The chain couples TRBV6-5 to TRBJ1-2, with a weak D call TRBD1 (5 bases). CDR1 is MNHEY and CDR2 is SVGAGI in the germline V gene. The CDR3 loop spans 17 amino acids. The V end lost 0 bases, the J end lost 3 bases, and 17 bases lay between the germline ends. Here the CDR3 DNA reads TGTGCCAGCAGTTACTCGATGCCGTGGGACGGCGACTATGGCTACACCTTC. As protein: CASSYSMPWDGDYGYTF.

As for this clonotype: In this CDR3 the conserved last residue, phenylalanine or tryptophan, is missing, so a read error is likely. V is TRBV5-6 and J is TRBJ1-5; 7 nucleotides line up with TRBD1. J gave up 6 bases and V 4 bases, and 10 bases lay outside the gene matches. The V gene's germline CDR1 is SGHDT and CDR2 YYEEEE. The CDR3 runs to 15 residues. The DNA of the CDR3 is TGTGCCAGCAGCGCCGGGACAGACACAGGTCAGCCCCAGCATATT. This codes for CASSAGTDTGQPQHI.

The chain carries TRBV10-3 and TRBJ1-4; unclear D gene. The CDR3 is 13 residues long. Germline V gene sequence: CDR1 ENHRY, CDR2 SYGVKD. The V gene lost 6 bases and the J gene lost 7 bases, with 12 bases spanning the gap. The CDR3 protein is CAIRVGSGEKLFF. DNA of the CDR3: TGTGCCATCAGGGTCGGGAGCGGTGAAAAACTGTTTTTT.

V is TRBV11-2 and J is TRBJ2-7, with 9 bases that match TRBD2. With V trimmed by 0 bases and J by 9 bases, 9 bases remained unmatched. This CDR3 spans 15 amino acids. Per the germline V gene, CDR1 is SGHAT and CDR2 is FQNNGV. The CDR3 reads CASSLDRGLAPWQYF. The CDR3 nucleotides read TGTGCCAGCAGCTTAGATAGGGGACTAGCTCCCTGGCAGTACTTC.

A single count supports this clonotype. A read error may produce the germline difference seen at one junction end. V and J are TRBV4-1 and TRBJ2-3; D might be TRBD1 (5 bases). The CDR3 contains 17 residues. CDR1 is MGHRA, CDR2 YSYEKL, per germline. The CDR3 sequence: CTSSQLPGHLSTDTQYF. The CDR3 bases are TGCACCAGCAGCCAACTCCCTGGACATCTTAGCACAGATACGCAGTATTTT.

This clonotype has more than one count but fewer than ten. CDR3 in amino acids: CASSLTWGAGENEQFF. The CDR3 coding sequence is TGTGCCAGCAGCCTAACCTGGGGGGCAGGAGAGAATGAGCAGTTCTTC. The chain links TRBV11-2 to TRBJ2-1; either TRBD1 or TRBD2 may fit D (6 bases each). V gave up 5 bases and J gave up 7 bases, with 21 bases separating them. The germline V gene encodes CDR1 SGHAT and CDR2 FQNNGV. This CDR3 has 16 residues.